These T cell receptor beta chains were read from a single sample in a study of regulatory T cells in long-lasting Graves disease. A single record per CDR3 protein comes from TCRdb applying MiXCR to the multiplex PCR reads. The sample has hundreds of thousands of distinct CDR3 sequences, approximately 15% seen once; the top ten hold roughly 18%. This same sample was also part of a study on T cells in Graves' hyperthyroidism and ophthalmopathy.

This material consisted of peripheral blood mononuclear cells (PBMCs), taken at new diagnosis, from a patient treated with antithyroid drugs. The origin of the receptors is a woman aged 25 to 45 with Graves disease. The CDR3 runs from the conserved cysteine through the conserved F or W. The D gene is left open where the match is weak. Rows give clone size only sometimes, using once, few, many, or a class for an expanded clone.

J gene | clone size | D gene | V gene | CDR3 protein | CDR3 DNA
TRBJ1-6 | many | - | TRBV5-1 | CASRLGGNNSPLHF | TGCGCCAGCAGATTGGGGGGTAATAATTCACCCCTCCACTTT
TRBJ2-5 | - | - | TRBV2 | CVIGLAQETQYF | TGTGTCATAGGGCTGGCTCAAGAGACCCAGTACTTC
TRBJ2-5 | few | TRBD2 | TRBV20-1 | CSVDVGAGEPGEETQYF | TGCAGTGTGGACGTTGGTGCGGGAGAGCCGGGGGAGGAGACCCAGTACTTC
TRBJ2-1 | many | TRBD1 | TRBV7-9 | CASSGGDRAFNEQFF | TGTGCCAGCAGCGGGGGGGACAGGGCTTTTAATGAGCAGTTCTTC
TRBJ2-2 | - | - | TRBV5-1 | CASSPGGQGRNTGELFF | TGCGCCAGCAGCCCCGGGGGGCAAGGGAGGAACACCGGGGAGCTGTTTTTT
TRBJ2-1 | - | TRBD2 | TRBV6-2/TRBV6-3 | CASSEWGEGRDNEQFF | TGTGCCAGCAGTGAATGGGGGGAGGGAAGGGACAATGAGCAGTTCTTC
TRBJ1-4 | - | - | TRBV5-5 | CASSSYGGTNEKLFF | TGTGCCAGCAGCTCCTACGGGGGCACTAATGAAAAACTGTTTTTT
TRBJ2-5 | - | - | TRBV5-1 | CASSRWGSSVPETQYF | TGCGCCAGCAGCCGTTGGGGCTCTAGCGTCCCAGAGACCCAGTACTTC
TRBJ2-3 | many | - | TRBV7-9 | CASSPDGPPQYF | TGTGCCAGCAGCCCGGACGGACCCCCGCAGTATTTT
TRBJ2-1 | many | TRBD1 | TRBV18 | CASSLVGQHNEQFF | TGTGCCAGCTCTCTCGTGGGACAGCACAATGAGCAGTTCTTC
TRBJ1-4 | - | - | TRBV4-1 | CASSSRQAATNEKLFF | TGCGCCAGCAGCAGTCGACAGGCGGCAACTAATGAAAAACTGTTTTTT
TRBJ1-2 | few | - | TRBV9 | CASGDFTNYGYTF | TGTGCCAGCGGGGACTTCACCAACTATGGCTACACCTTC
TRBJ2-1 | many | TRBD2 | TRBV11-2 | CASSPGTSGYYNEQFF | TGTGCCAGCAGCCCCGGGACTAGCGGATACTACAATGAGCAGTTCTTC
TRBJ2-1 | - | TRBD1 | TRBV18 | CASSLPGQGWTNEQFF | TGTGCCAGCTCACTTCCGGGACAGGGCTGGACTAATGAGCAGTTCTTC
TRBJ2-3 | few | - | TRBV11-2 | CASSPGRHTDTQYF | TGTGCCAGCAGCCCGGGACGCCACACAGATACGCAGTATTTT
TRBJ1-1 | many | TRBD1 | TRBV6-1 | CASSYGGQGTFF | TGTGCCAGCAGCTATGGAGGACAGGGGACTTTCTTT
TRBJ1-6 | - | - | TRBV2 | CASSVGYSGTLHF | TGTGCCAGCAGTGTAGGGTACTCCGGGACCCTCCACTTT
TRBJ2-5 | - | - | TRBV19 | CASSIESNRRETQYF | TGTGCCAGTAGTATAGAGAGCAATAGGAGGGAGACCCAGTACTTC
TRBJ2-7 | - | - | TRBV25-1 | CASNAPGITYEQYF | TGTGCCAGCAATGCCCCAGGGATTACCTACGAGCAGTACTTC
TRBJ1-5 | many | - | TRBV5-5 | CASSLLGSDQPQHF | TGTGCCAGCAGCTTGTTAGGGTCCGATCAGCCCCAGCATTTT
TRBJ2-7 | many | - | TRBV27 | CASSLTQGPYEQYF | TGTGCCAGCAGTTTAACGCAGGGGCCGTACGAGCAGTACTTC